The rows below give T cell receptor beta chains drawn from one sample of a study of blood T cell repertoires in COVID-19. TCRdb's copy holds only in-frame clones and misses some; the assay was immunoSEQ multiplex PCR. Of over 75,000 clones listed, 80% are singletons. Sequencing input: peripheral blood. The receptors stem from a woman aged 70-85 years with acute or convalescent COVID-19. Each CDR3 is given with its conserved first and last residue. D genes are given only for firm matches. Rows give clone size only sometimes, using once, few, many, or a class for an expanded clone.

>TRBV19|TRBJ1-1|TRBD1|13|few
TGTGCCAGTAGTATTTACAGGGGCACTGAAGCTTTCTTT
CASSIYRGTEAFF
>TRBV2|TRBJ2-7|TRBD1|15|NA
TGTGCCAGCAGCGCGGGACAGGTGAGCTCCTACGAGCAGTACTTC
CASSAGQVSSYEQYF
>TRBV6-5|TRBJ1-2|NA|14|NA
TGTGCCAGCAGCCGGGGACACGATAACTATGGCTACACCTTC
CASSRGHDNYGYTF
>TRBV27|TRBJ1-6|TRBD1|16|NA
TGTGCCAGCAGTCCGACGGGACAGGTGAATAATTCACCCCTCCACTTT
CASSPTGQVNNSPLHF
>TRBV5-1|TRBJ1-2|NA|14|NA
TGCGCCAGCAGCTTGGCGCTAGGAACCTATGGCTACACCTTC
CASSLALGTYGYTF
>TRBV18|TRBJ1-4|TRBD1|19|NA
TGTGCCAGCTCACCACAACCCGCGACAGGGGAGGCAACTAATGAAAAACTGTTTTTT
CASSPQPATGEATNEKLFF
>TRBV28|TRBJ2-7|TRBD2|16|once
TGTGCCAGCAGTTTTTCTGTTGGCGGGAGCTCCTACGAGCAGTACTTC
CASSFSVGGSSYEQYF
>TRBV18|TRBJ1-2|NA|14|NA
TGTGCCAGCTCACCCGGGGGAGGTAACTATGGCTACACCTTC
CASSPGGGNYGYTF
>TRBV2|TRBJ2-1|TRBD1|15|NA
TGTGCCAGCAGTCGACAGGGGGGGCCCTACAATGAGCAGTTCTTC
CASSRQGGPYNEQFF
>TRBV5-1|TRBJ2-7|NA|14|NA
TGCGCCAGCAGCGCGACAGTGAGCTCCTACGAGCAGTACTTC
CASSATVSSYEQYF
>TRBV4-1|TRBJ2-3|TRBD2|18|NA
TGCGCCAGCAGCCAATCCCCACTCGGAGCGGGAGTGGCAGATACGCAGTATTTT
CASSQSPLGAGVADTQYF
>TRBV28|TRBJ1-2|TRBD1|14|NA
TGTGCCAGCCTCAGGGGGCATTTAAACTATGGCTACACCTTC
CASLRGHLNYGYTF
>TRBV6-1|TRBJ1-2|NA|12|NA
TGTGCCAGCAGTTCGGAGGGGTATGGCTACACCTTC
CASSSEGYGYTF
>TRBV7-3|TRBJ2-5|TRBD2|15|NA
TGTGCCAGCAGCGTAACTAGCGGGGGGGAAGAGACCCAGTACTTC
CASSVTSGGEETQYF
>TRBV6-5|TRBJ1-6|NA|14|NA
TGTGCCAGCAGTTACTTCCGTAATAATTCACCCCTCCACTTT
CASSYFRNNSPLHF
>TRBV3-1/TRBV3-2|TRBJ2-5|NA|13|NA
TGTGCCAGCAGCCCGGCGGGTCTAGAGACCCAGTACTTC
CASSPAGLETQYF
>TRBV28|TRBJ2-7|TRBD1|13|NA
TGTGCCAGCAACCGGGACAGGGGCCACGAGCAGTACTTC
CASNRDRGHEQYF
>TRBV11-1|TRBJ2-7|NA|14|NA
TGTGCCAGCAGCGACCCGAGAGGTAGGCTTCGGCAGTACTTC
CASSDPRGRLRQYF
>TRBV5-1|TRBJ2-5|NA|15|once
TGCGCCAGCAGCTTGGGGGGCGGGATTGGAGAGACCCAGTACTTC
CASSLGGGIGETQYF
>TRBV5-4|TRBJ2-5|NA|14|NA
TGTGCCAGCAGCTCCGGAGGCTACCAAGAGACCCAGTACTTC
CASSSGGYQETQYF
>TRBV2|TRBJ2-1|TRBD2|15|NA
TGTGCCAGCGCCGCGGGGCTAGCGGTTAACAATGAGCAGTTCTTC
CASAAGLAVNNEQFF
>TRBV6-2/TRBV6-3|TRBJ2-5|NA|19|NA
TGTGCCAGCAGTCACCCGTTAGGGGCGGGGGCTAGATTACAAGAGACCCAGTACTTC
CASSHPLGAGARLQETQYF
>TRBV10-3|TRBJ2-7|TRBD1|18|NA
TGTGCCATCAGTGAGTCGGGACAGGGTTCCCTCAGAGATTACGAGCAGTACTTC
CAISESGQGSLRDYEQYF
>TRBV3-1/TRBV3-2|TRBJ2-1|TRBD2|14|few
TGTGCCAGCAGCCACGCGGGACTAGCCAATGAGCAGTTCTTC
CASSHAGLANEQFF
>TRBV7-9|TRBJ1-6|NA|12|NA
TGTGCCAGCAGCTTTCCGGATTCACCCCTCCACTTT
CASSFPDSPLHF
>TRBV5-1|TRBJ2-2|NA|13|NA
TGCGCCAGCAGCTTGGCCATAGACGGGGAGCTGTTTTTT
CASSLAIDGELFF
>TRBV24-1|TRBJ2-2|NA|13|NA
TGTGCCACCAAATGGAGAGAGACCGGGGAGCTGTTTTTT
CATKWRETGELFF
>TRBV2|TRBJ2-1|TRBD2|19|NA
TGTGCCAGCAGTGAAACCGGGTTTAGCGGGAGGGCCGTCTACAATGAGCAGTTCTTC
CASSETGFSGRAVYNEQFF
>TRBV6-2/TRBV6-3|TRBJ2-7|NA|14|NA
TGTGCCAGCAGTGACCCCGGGTCATCCTACGAGCAGTACTTC
CASSDPGSSYEQYF
>TRBV18|TRBJ2-3|TRBD2|15|once
TGTGCCAGCTCGCAACGGAGCGGGGGCACAGATACGCAGTATTTT
CASSQRSGGTDTQYF
>TRBV9|TRBJ1-1|TRBD1|17|NA
TGTGCCAGCAGCGCCAACCCTATGACAGGGAAGAACACTGAAGCTTTCTTT
CASSANPMTGKNTEAFF
>TRBV30|TRBJ1-1|TRBD1|12|NA
TGTGCCTGGAGTCAGGGGGGCACTGAAGCTTTCTTT
CAWSQGGTEAFF
>TRBV19|TRBJ1-2|NA|13|NA
TGTGCCAGTAGCCGGGGTCTTGACTATGGCTACACCTTC
CASSRGLDYGYTF
>TRBV5-1|TRBJ2-2|NA|16|NA
TGCGCCAGCAGCTTGAATGAACAGAGTAACACCGGGGAGCTGTTTTTT
CASSLNEQSNTGELFF
>TRBV30|TRBJ1-2|NA|13|NA
TGTGCCTGGAGAGGGGGGAGGGACTATGGCTACACCTTC
CAWRGGRDYGYTF
>TRBV6-5|TRBJ2-1|TRBD2|13|NA
TGTGCCAGCAGGGCTAGCGGGAATCCGGAGCAATTCTTC
CASRASGNPEQFF
>TRBV7-3|TRBJ2-2|NA|14|once
TGTGCCAGCAGCTTAAGACAGAACACCGGGGAGCTGTTTTTT
CASSLRQNTGELFF
>TRBV5-1|TRBJ2-1|NA|14|NA
TGCGCCAGCAGCTTGCAGGGCTCCTACAATGAGCAGTTCTTC
CASSLQGSYNEQFF
>TRBV19|TRBJ2-2|TRBD2|17|once
TGTGCCAGTAGTAGGTTCGGGACTAGCGGCTTCACCGGGGAGCTGTTTTTT
CASSRFGTSGFTGELFF
>TRBV20-1|TRBJ2-1|TRBD2|18|NA
TGCAGTGCTATTGATTTTAGGGCAACTAGCGGGGGGGCCAATGAGCAGTTCTTC
CSAIDFRATSGGANEQFF
>TRBV6-2/TRBV6-3|TRBJ2-7|TRBD1|19|NA
TGTGCCAGCAGTTACTCGACCCACAGAGGAGGACAGGGCCGCTACGAGCAGTACTTC
CASSYSTHRGGQGRYEQYF
>TRBV6-1|TRBJ2-3|NA|15|NA
TGTGCCAGCAGTGAAAGGGGATTTTACACAGATACGCAGTATTTT
CASSERGFYTDTQYF
>TRBV18|TRBJ2-2|TRBD1|14|NA
TGTGCCAGCGGAGTCGGACAGGGGGCCGGGGAGCTGTTTTTT
CASGVGQGAGELFF
>TRBV30|TRBJ1-1|NA|11|NA
TGTGCCTGGACAGGGCAGGTTGAAGCTTTCTTT
CAWTGQVEAFF
>TRBV30|TRBJ2-7|NA|13|NA
TGTGCCTGGAGTGTTGGCGGGACCCACGAGCAGTACTTC
CAWSVGGTHEQYF
>TRBV30|TRBJ2-7|NA|16|NA
TGTGCCTGGAGTCCCCCTGGGAGCGTCGGGTTCTACGAGCAGTACTTC
CAWSPPGSVGFYEQYF
>TRBV7-2|TRBJ2-7|NA|15|NA
TGTGCCAGCAGCTTAGCTAACAGGGAGTTCAACGAGCAGTACTTC
CASSLANREFNEQYF
>TRBV28|TRBJ1-1|NA|14|NA
TGTGCCACTACTCTGTCAGGAGGTGCAACCCCAGCTTTCTTT
CATTLSGGATPAFF
>TRBV7-9|TRBJ2-5|TRBD1|14|NA
TGTGCCAGCAGCCGGGACAGGAGTTCCGAGACCCAGTACTTC
CASSRDRSSETQYF